The source of this T cell receptor beta chain is a study of CD8 T cells in ankylosing spondylitis. Findings of the study overall: Reportedly, matched ankylosing spondylitis synovial fluid was significantly enriched for disease-linked clones.

Germline V gene lookup returns CDR1 SGHRS and CDR2 YFSETQ. This CDR3 spans 10 amino acids. Between the trimmed V and J ends, which lost 4 bases and 3 bases, there was a span of 2 bases. Many counts were recorded for this clonotype. Its antigen is not known. Quantitative barcoded 5'-RACE was used to prepare TCR beta libraries. One entry per CDR3 protein results from TCRdb running MiXCR on the 5' RACE reads. The sample shows over 100,000 distinct CDR3 sequences, roughly 6.6% of them seen only once. V and J are TRBV5-1 and TRBJ2-7, with D hard to call. The source is a male donor with ankylosing spondylitis or in good health (not recorded which). The source material was blood, either unsorted or a sorted T cell fraction (not recorded which). Written as DNA, the CDR3 is TGCGCCAGCAGCATCTACGAGCAGTACTTC. It specifies CASSIYEQYF.